The present TCR beta chain was sequenced within a study of cytomegalovirus exposure and HLA in healthy donors. The data were produced by immunoSEQ multiplex PCR, yet TCRdb's version contains in-frame clones alone and is incomplete. The repertoire includes roughly 110,000 clones, about 88% of them detected once, and less than 2% sits in the top ten. There are 15 residues in the CDR3. Trimming removed 3 bases from V and 4 bases from J, with 13 bases in between. Germline CDR1 reads ENHRY; CDR2 reads SYGVKD. Sequenced sample: PBMCs. This sequence joins TRBV10-3 and TRBJ1-5; D may be TRBD1 (5 bases). The source of this sequence is a woman aged 18-29 years in good health and CMV-seropositive. CDR3 coding DNA: TGTGCCATCAGTGAAGTAGGGGTTGGAAATCAGCCCCAGCATTTT. It specifies CAISEVGVGNQPQHF.